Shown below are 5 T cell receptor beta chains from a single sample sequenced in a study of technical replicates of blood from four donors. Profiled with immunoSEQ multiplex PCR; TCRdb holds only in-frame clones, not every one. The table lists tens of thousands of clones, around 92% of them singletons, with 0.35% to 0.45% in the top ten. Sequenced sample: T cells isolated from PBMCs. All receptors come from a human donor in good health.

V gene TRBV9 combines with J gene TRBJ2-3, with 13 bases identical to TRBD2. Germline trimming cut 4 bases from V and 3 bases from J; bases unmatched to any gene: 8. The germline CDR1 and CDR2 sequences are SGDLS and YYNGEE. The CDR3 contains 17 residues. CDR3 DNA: TGTGCCAGCAGCCCACAGACTAGCGGGAGGCTTACAGATACGCAGTATTTT. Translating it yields CASSPQTSGRLTDTQYF.

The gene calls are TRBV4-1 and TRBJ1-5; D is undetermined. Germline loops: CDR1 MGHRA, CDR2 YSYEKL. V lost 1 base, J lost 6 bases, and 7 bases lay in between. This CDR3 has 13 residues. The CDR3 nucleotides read TGCGCCAGCAGCCAAGGGTTTAGTCAGCCCCAGCATTTT. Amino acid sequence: CASSQGFSQPQHF.

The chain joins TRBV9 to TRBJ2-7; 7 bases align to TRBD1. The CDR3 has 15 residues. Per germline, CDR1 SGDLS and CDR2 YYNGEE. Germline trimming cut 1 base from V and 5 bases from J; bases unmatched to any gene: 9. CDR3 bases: TGTGCCAGCAGCGTATCCCCGGGACAGACCCACGAGCAGTACTTC. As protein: CASSVSPGQTHEQYF.

This CDR3 is CASRTRTEAFF. The CDR3 region has the DNA TGTGCCAGCAGGACGAGGACTGAAGCTTTCTTT. The chain carries TRBV6-5 and TRBJ1-1; D remains unclear. From germline, CDR1 is MNHEY and CDR2 SVGAGI. The V gene lost 6 bases and the J gene lost 5 bases, with 7 bases spanning the gap. This CDR3 region has 11 residues.

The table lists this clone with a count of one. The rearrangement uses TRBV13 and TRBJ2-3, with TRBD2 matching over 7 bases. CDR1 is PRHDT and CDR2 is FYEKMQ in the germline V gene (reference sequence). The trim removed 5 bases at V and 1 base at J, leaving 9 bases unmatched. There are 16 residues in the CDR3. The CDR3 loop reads CASSLSQRGRTDTQYF. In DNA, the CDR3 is TGTGCCAGCAGCCTCTCTCAGCGGGGCCGCACAGATACGCAGTATTTT.